The rows below give T cell receptor beta chains drawn from one sample of a study of shared clonotypes between healthy human individuals. Assay: immunoSEQ multiplex PCR; the TCRdb copy retains only in-frame clones and omits some. The sample lists some 2,100,000 clones; nearly 97% were seen once. Sequencing input: naive CD4+ T cells sorted from blood. These receptors came from a man aged 18 to 30 in good health. CDR3s include the opening cysteine and the closing phenylalanine or tryptophan. The order of the fields is V gene, J gene, CDR3 protein.

>TRBV6-1|TRBJ1-5
CASSEAARVGSAYQPQHF
>TRBV4-2|TRBJ1-5
CASSQEGGEGRSQHF
>TRBV27|TRBJ2-7
CASSFGLSSYEQYF
>TRBV7-2|TRBJ2-1
CASSQDRGSYNEQFF
>TRBV7-9|TRBJ1-2
CASSFDIVGPGYTF
>TRBV30|TRBJ2-5
CAWEAGFEETQYF
>TRBV7-9|TRBJ2-1
CASTRRGLNNEQFF
>TRBV7-2|TRBJ2-1
CASSLAGGKYNEQFF
>TRBV2|TRBJ2-2
CASSAYSANTGELFF
>TRBV6-1|TRBJ2-1
CASSDGLSCFF